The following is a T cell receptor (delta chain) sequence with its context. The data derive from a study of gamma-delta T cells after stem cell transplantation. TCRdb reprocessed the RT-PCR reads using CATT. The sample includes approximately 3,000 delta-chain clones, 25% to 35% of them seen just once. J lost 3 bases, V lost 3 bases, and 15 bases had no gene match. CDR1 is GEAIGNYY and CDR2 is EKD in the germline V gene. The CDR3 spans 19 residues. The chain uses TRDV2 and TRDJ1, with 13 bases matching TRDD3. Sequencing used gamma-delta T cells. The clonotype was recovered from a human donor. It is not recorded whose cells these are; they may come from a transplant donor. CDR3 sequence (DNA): TGTGCCTGTGACGGAATGGTACTGGGGGATACGGGCATCCCCGATAAACTCATCTTT. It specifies CACDGMVLGDTGIPDKLIF.